This T cell receptor beta chain derives from a study of identical twins. Overall study results and limits: Memory repertoires showed no such pattern, whereas abundant cord blood beta clonotypes carried fewer insertions. Donors were not followed over many years; analysis was cross-sectional. Zero-insertion results could be subject to partial confounding by invariant MAIT and iNKT cells.

With template switching, a universal primer site was added, and the cDNA carried unique molecular identifiers. TCRdb reanalysed the 5' RACE reads using MiXCR and keeps one entry per CDR3 protein. Found here are a few hundred thousand distinct CDR3 sequences, approximately 14% of them singletons; the top ten hold around 0.48%. This clonotype came up a few times. What it recognizes is unknown. CDR3 length: 12 amino acids. With V trimmed by 6 bases and J by 6 bases, 5 bases remained unmatched. Germline V CDR1 and CDR2: MDHEN, SYDVKM. This sample was also put to use in a study of yellow fever vaccine responses in identical twins.

Sequencing was done on a sample of CD4+ T cells sorted from blood. The chain combines TRBV28 with TRBJ2-7, with 7 bases matching TRBD1. This clonotype was sampled from a woman aged 18 to 35 in good health. DNA for the CDR3: TGTGCCAGCAGGGTGACAGGGTTCGAGCAGTACTTC. Translated, it gives CASRVTGFEQYF. Combining the CDR3 with reference TRBV28 and TRBJ2-7 gives the whole variable domain DVKVTQSSRYLVKRTGEKVFLECVQDMDHENMFWYRQDPGLGLRLIYFSYDVKMKEKGDIPEGYSVSREKKERFSLILESASTNQTSMYLCASRVTGFEQYFGPGTRLTVT.